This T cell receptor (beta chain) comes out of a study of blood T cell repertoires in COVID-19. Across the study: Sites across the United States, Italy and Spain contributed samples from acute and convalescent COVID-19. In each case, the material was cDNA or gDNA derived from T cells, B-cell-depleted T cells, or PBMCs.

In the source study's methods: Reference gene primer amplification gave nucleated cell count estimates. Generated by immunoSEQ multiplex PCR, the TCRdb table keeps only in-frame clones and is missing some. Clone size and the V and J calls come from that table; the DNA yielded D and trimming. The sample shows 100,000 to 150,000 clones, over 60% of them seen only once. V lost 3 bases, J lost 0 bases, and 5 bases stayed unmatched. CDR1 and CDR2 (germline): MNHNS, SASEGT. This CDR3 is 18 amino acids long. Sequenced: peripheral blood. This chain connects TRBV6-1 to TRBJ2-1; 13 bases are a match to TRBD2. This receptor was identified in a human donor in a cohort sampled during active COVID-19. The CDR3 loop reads CASSDGTSGAISYNEQFF. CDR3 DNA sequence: TGTGCCAGCAGTGACGGGACTAGCGGGGCCATCTCCTACAATGAGCAGTTCTTC.